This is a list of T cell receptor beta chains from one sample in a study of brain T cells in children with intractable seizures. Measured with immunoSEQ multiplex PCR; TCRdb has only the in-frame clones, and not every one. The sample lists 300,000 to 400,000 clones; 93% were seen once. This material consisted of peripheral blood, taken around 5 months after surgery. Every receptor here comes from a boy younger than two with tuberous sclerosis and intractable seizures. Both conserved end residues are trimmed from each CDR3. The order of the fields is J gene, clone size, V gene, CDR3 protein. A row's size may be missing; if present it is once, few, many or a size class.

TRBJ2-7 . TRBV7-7 ASSFTPPAGGPRNYEQY
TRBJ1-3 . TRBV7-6 ASSQEAGNTIY
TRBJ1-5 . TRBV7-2 ASTPGTDNQPQH
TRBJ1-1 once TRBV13 ASSSFRGFSTEAF
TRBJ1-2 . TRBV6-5 ASSIGTDYGYT
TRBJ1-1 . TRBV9 ASSAGPTGGLGTEAF
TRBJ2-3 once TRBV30 AWRLAASTDTQY
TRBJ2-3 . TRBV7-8 ASSFYIATDTQY
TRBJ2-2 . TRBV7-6 ASSLGNTGELF
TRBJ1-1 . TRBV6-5 ASRFRDNTEAF
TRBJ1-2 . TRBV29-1 SVEPLQYYGYT
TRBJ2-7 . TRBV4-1 ASSQDRDYEQY
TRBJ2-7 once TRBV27 ASSLDRGHEQY
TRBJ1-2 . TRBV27 ASSGRGTGRYGYT
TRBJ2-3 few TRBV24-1 ATSALDRAADTQY
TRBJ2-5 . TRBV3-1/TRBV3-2 ASSQVRGGNQETQY
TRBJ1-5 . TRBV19 ASLQGSQPQH
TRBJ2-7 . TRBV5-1 ASSLGSSSNEQY
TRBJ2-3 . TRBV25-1 ASSERGGATDTQY
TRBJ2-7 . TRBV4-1 ASSQVPGGDEQY
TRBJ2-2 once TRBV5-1 ASSLYPSGRVDTGELF
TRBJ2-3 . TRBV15 ATSGRQGGSTDTQY
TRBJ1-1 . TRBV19 ASSISLQNTEAF
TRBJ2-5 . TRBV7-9 ASSSFVWQGAVETQY
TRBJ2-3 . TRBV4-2 ASSHGLVSGTDTQY